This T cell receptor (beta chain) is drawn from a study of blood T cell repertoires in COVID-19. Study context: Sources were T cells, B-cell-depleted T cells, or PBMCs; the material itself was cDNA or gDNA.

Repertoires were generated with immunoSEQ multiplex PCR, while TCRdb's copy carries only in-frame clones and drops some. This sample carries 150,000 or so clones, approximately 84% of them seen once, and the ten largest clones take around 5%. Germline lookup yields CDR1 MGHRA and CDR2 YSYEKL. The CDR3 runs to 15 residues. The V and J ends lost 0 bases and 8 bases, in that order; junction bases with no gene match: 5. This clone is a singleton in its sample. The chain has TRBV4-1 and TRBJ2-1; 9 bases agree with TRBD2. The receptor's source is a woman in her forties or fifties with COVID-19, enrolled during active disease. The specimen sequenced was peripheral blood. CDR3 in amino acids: CASSQEAGGLYEQFF. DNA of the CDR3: TGCGCCAGCAGCCAAGAGGCGGGGGGGCTATATGAGCAGTTCTTC.